The 7 T cell receptor beta chains below all came from one sample that was sequenced in a study of T cells in Graves' hyperthyroidism and ophthalmopathy. The TCR beta CDR3 regions underwent amplification using RNA transcripts as the source. Initially, a first-round RT-PCR of the TCR CDR3 employed the HTBI primer set. TCRdb reprocessed the multiplex PCR reads via MiXCR and lists one record per CDR3 protein. Seen here are fewer than 750,000 distinct CDR3 sequences, roughly 46% observed once, and the top ten hold around 7.7%. The sequencing input was peripheral blood or thyroid tissue (not recorded which). The receptors were gathered from a woman younger than 35 with Graves' hyperthyroidism.

The V call is TRBV29-1, the J call TRBJ2-2, with 8 bases fitting TRBD2. CDR1 SQVTM and CDR2 ANQGSEA come from the germline V gene. This CDR3 is built from 16 residues. The junction had 3 bases not matched to a gene; V was cut back by 0 bases and J by 0 bases. The CDR3 region has the DNA TGCAGCGTTGAAGATGGGGGACTAGCGAACACCGGGGAGCTGTTTTTT. It specifies CSVEDGGLANTGELFF.

This clonotype was recorded many times. Its ends do not fully match the called genes, so a read error is possible. The V call is TRBV15, the J call TRBJ1-1; possible D gene TRBD1, 6 bases. This CDR3 comprises 13 residues. Germline loops: CDR1 LNHNV, CDR2 YYDKDF (reference sequence). CDR3 DNA sequence: TGTGCCACCACACAGGGACCGAACACTGGAGCTTTCTTT. It translates to CATTQGPNTGAFF.

This clonotype was seen at least ten times. J is TRBJ1-2 and V is TRBV19; D gene uncertain. The germline V gene encodes CDR1 LNHDA and CDR2 SQIVND (reference sequence). This CDR3 is 17 amino acids long. V was clipped by 2 bases and J by 3 bases, with 19 bases between them. CDR3 nucleotides: TGTGCCAGTAGTATATTTGGAGGGCCCACTAGTGACTATGGCTACACCTTC. Protein sequence: CASSIFGGPTSDYGYTF.

The chain links TRBV27 to TRBJ2-7; D is perhaps TRBD1 (7 bases). CDR3 size: 12 residues. Germline lookup yields CDR1 MNHEY and CDR2 SMNVEV (reference sequence). V dropped 6 bases and J dropped 5 bases, with 11 bases sitting between them. The CDR3 sequence: CASRARGDEQYF. CDR3 sequence (DNA): TGTGCCAGCAGAGCCAGGGGGGACGAGCAGTACTTC.

The V gene is TRBV2, the J gene TRBJ1-1; 8 bases map to TRBD1. The CDR3 sequence is 14 residues long. The V gene end was trimmed by 9 bases and the J gene end by 0 bases; junction bases not matched to a gene: 6. Germline loops: CDR1 SNHLY, CDR2 FYNNEI. CDR3 coding DNA: TGTGCCAGTGATCAGGGGGCCATGAACACTGAAGCTTTCTTT. Translating it yields CASDQGAMNTEAFF.

There are many counts of this clonotype. The CDR3 sequence is CASCGVDTGELFF. The CDR3 nucleotides are TGTGCCAGCTGCGGGGTCGACACCGGGGAGCTGTTTTTT. This rearrangement joins TRBV12-3 or TRBV12-4 to TRBJ2-2; tentative D call: TRBD2 (6 bases). This CDR3 has 13 amino acids. V was trimmed by 8 bases and J by 3 bases, leaving 10 bases between them.

The chain combines TRBV12-5 with TRBJ2-7, with TRBD2 as a possible D gene (6 bases). This CDR3 spans 13 amino acids. Looked up from germline, CDR1 is LGHNT and CDR2 is FRNRAP. The CDR3 DNA sequence: TGTGCCAGCACCGAGACGGGAGTTCACGAGCAGTACTTC. This translates into CASTETGVHEQYF.